Described below is a single T cell receptor (beta chain) sequence and its context. The data originate from a study of blood T cell repertoires in COVID-19. Study-wide background: Acute and convalescent COVID-19 specimens originated in the United States, Italy and Spain. The analysed material was cDNA or gDNA that came from T cells, B-cell-depleted T cells, or PBMCs.

J lost 10 bases, V lost 4 bases, and 17 bases had no gene match. The CDR3 spans 19 residues. Germline loops: CDR1 LGHNA, CDR2 YSLEER. Per the study methods: Nucleated cell counts were estimated from reference gene primer amplification. The repertoire was sequenced with immunoSEQ multiplex PCR; TCRdb's copy has only in-frame clones and lacks some. D and trimming come from the DNA, and the V and J calls and clone size come from that table. The sample shows 150,000 to 200,000 clones, 82% of them seen only once. Sequencing was performed on peripheral blood. This chain links TRBV4-3 with TRBJ2-1; 15 bases fit TRBD2. The receptor's source is a woman aged 70 to 79 with acute or convalescent COVID-19. In nucleotides, the CDR3 is TGCGCCAGCAGCCGAGGACTAGCGGGGGGGCTTGCCGCGCGTTGGGAGCAGTTCTTC. It yields the protein CASSRGLAGGLAARWEQFF.